This T cell receptor beta chain was sequenced for a study of blood T cells in healthy people across ages. This clonotype was picked up a small number of times. Combining a sample-barcoded 5' primer with a J-beta primer mix, a second PCR ran for 7 to 11 cycles. TCRdb reprocessed the 5' RACE reads via MiXCR and lists one record per CDR3 protein. This table holds some 1.4 million distinct CDR3 sequences, approximately 40% found once. Trimming cost V 0 bases and J 2 bases, with 17 bases left between them. Germline assignment: CDR1 DFQATT and CDR2 SNEGSKA (reference sequence). This CDR3 is 16 amino acids long.

The chain couples TRBV20-1 to TRBJ2-7; tentatively, D is TRBD2 (5 bases). This TCR was sampled from a woman between 18 and 30 years old in good health. Sequenced material: blood. CDR3 sequence reads: CSARDAPGLAPYEQYF. The CDR3 DNA reads TGCAGTGCTAGAGACGCGCCCGGACTTGCCCCCTACGAGCAGTACTTC.